This T cell receptor beta chain derives from a study of T cells in Graves' hyperthyroidism and ophthalmopathy. Turning to the study itself: It was at initial diagnosis, before any treatment, that peripheral blood was collected.

V was pared by 6 bases and J by 4 bases, with 12 bases between. The germline CDR1 and CDR2 sequences are DFQATT and SNEGSKA (reference sequence). The CDR3 has 12 amino acids. Amplification yielded TCR beta CDR3 regions, with RNA transcripts as the source. RT-PCR in the first round (using the HTBI primer set) targeted the TCR CDR3. TCRdb re-called the multiplex PCR reads with MiXCR, one entry per CDR3 protein. This repertoire shows some 300,000 distinct CDR3 sequences, 16% found once; its top ten account for around 33%. Concerning this clonotype itself: Its antigen is not identified.

General study results and limits: Most clonotypes expanded in the thyroid (above 0.001) were also present in blood.

V is TRBV20-1 and J is TRBJ2-5; D remains ambiguous. Sequencing was done on a sample of blood. The clonotype originates from a man younger than 40 with Graves' hyperthyroidism. CDR3 amino acids: CSAQMRGETQYF. The CDR3 DNA reads as TGCAGTGCCCAGATGAGAGGAGAGACCCAGTACTTC.